A single sample is the source of the 3 T cell receptor beta chains below, sequenced in a study of control samples from healthy donors and cancer patients. The protocol was immunoSEQ multiplex PCR, while the TCRdb copy is restricted to in-frame clones and leaves out a portion. This sample has 190,000 or so clones; about 93% occur once, and the top ten carry roughly 1.5%. The sequencing input was blood. The origin of the receptors is a man between 18 and 35 years old in good health.

This CDR3 is CASSSGARYEQYF. The CDR3 DNA sequence: TGTGCCAGCTCCTCGGGAGCCCGCTACGAGCAGTACTTC. This chain uses TRBV6-5 with TRBJ2-7; TRBD2 might be the D (6 bases). V gave up 8 bases and J gave up 3 bases, with 14 bases separating them. CDR3 length: 13 amino acids. Germline CDR1 MNHEY, CDR2 SVGAGI.

The chain uses TRBV5-5 and TRBJ1-6, with 11 bases aligning to TRBD1. V shed 5 bases, J shed 10 bases, and the junction held 8 bases outside the gene matches. The CDR3 extends over 15 amino acids. CDR1 SGHKS and CDR2 YYEKEE come from the germline V gene (reference sequence). CDR3 amino acids: CASSRRDRGDSPLHF. CDR3 DNA sequence: TGTGCCAGCAGTCGCCGGGACAGGGGGGACTCACCCCTCCACTTT.

This chain connects TRBV25-1 to TRBJ1-1, with D perhaps TRBD1 (5 bases). Trimming pared 3 bases from V and 2 bases from J, leaving 10 bases between. In germline, CDR1 is MGHDK, CDR2 SYGVNS. This CDR3 region has 14 residues. This CDR3 is CASSDNQGNTEAFF. The CDR3 DNA sequence: TGTGCCAGCAGTGACAATCAGGGAAACACTGAAGCTTTCTTT.